This TCR beta chain came from a study of a mutant IDH1 vaccine in newly diagnosed glioma. Time point here: week 23, last vaccination. Doses comprised 300 ug of mutant IDH1 20-mer peptide each, plus topical imiquimod. Findings and limits, study-wide: Overall, more than 85% of patients had vaccine-induced immune responses.

Details on this clone: Its antigen is unknown.

TCRdb's copy holds only in-frame clones and misses some; the assay was immunoSEQ multiplex PCR. Here the sample spans 50,000 to 60,000 clones, 80% being singletons. The sequence was obtained from a man in his forties with glioma. The material was PBMCs, obtained from a glioma patient whose treatment included an IDH1 peptide vaccine.

Here the CDR3 DNA reads TGTGCCAGCAGTCCCCGACAGGGCACTGAAGCTTTCTTT. It encodes CASSPRQGTEAFF. V usage is TRBV11-2 and J usage is TRBJ1-1, with 7 bases identical to TRBD1. V trimming: 6 bases; J trimming: 4 bases; junction bases outside the gene matches: 5. The CDR3 length is 13 residues. The germline CDR1 and CDR2 sequences are SGHAT and FQNNGV.